These 20 T cell receptor beta chains were sequenced from one sample in a study of radiation and T cells in renal cell carcinoma. Time point defined: baseline pretreatment blood. Treatment: 15 Gy SBRT to primary tumor, nephrectomy 4 weeks later. Profiled with immunoSEQ multiplex PCR; TCRdb holds only in-frame clones, not every one. Among 70,000 to 100,000 clones listed, roughly four fifths were seen once. The sequencing here drew on blood, taken from a patient whose treatment included radiotherapy and nephrectomy. The source is a man in his fifties or sixties with renal cell carcinoma.

This sequence joins TRBV19 and TRBJ1-2, with D unclear. Germline CDR1 reads LNHDA; CDR2 reads SQIVND (reference sequence). The CDR3 is made up of 15 amino acids. Trimming cost V 7 bases and J 8 bases, with 23 bases left between them. CDR3 amino acids: CASIPSRLDKRGYTF. The CDR3 DNA reads TGTGCCAGTATCCCCTCAAGACTCGACAAACGGGGCTACACCTTC.

The chain employs TRBV30 and TRBJ2-3, with a possible D match to TRBD2 (5 bases). The CDR3 runs 15 residues. V lost 3 bases, J lost 3 bases, and 16 bases lay in between. Germline V lookup: CDR1 GTSNPN, CDR2 SVGIG (reference sequence). Here the CDR3 reads CAWRAGERVTDTQYF. The CDR3 nucleotides read TGTGCCTGGAGGGCCGGGGAACGGGTTACAGATACGCAGTATTTT.

This chain uses TRBV7-6 with TRBJ1-1; no clear D gene. The CDR3 is made up of 14 amino acids. Between the trimmed V and J ends, which lost 8 bases and 2 bases, there was a span of 15 bases. Germline loops: CDR1 SGHVS, CDR2 FNYEAQ. The CDR3 spells CASSWGGHNTEAFF. The DNA of the CDR3 is TGTGCCAGCTCATGGGGAGGCCATAACACTGAAGCTTTCTTT.

This clone showed up just a few times. The chain combines TRBV16 with TRBJ2-7; 8 bases line up with TRBD1. The CDR3 totals 15 residues. The germline V gene encodes CDR1 KGHSY and CDR2 FQNENV. V lost 2 bases to trimming and J lost 5 bases; unmatched junction nucleotides: 8. DNA of the CDR3: TGTGCCAGCAGCCAAGGGGGCAGGGGGCTGGACGAGCAGTACTTC. Its translation is CASSQGGRGLDEQYF.

The chain employs TRBV6-6 and TRBJ1-5; TRBD1 matches at 8 bases. Germline V gene sequence: CDR1 MNHNY, CDR2 SVGAGI (reference sequence). CDR3 length equals 15 residues. J gave up 4 bases and V 5 bases, and 7 bases lay outside the gene matches. The DNA of the CDR3 is TGTGCCAGCAGTAGGACAGGGTTGGGAAATCAGCCCCAGCATTTT. Translation gives CASSRTGLGNQPQHF.

The chain has TRBV6-5 and TRBJ2-1; 9 positions match TRBD1. The ends lost 2 bases at V and 7 bases at J; junction bases unmatched: 9. Germline values: CDR1 MNHEY, CDR2 SVGAGI. The CDR3 consists of 16 residues. CDR3 sequence: CASSYTGQGSWNEQFF. CDR3 DNA: TGTGCCAGCAGTTACACGGGACAGGGATCTTGGAATGAGCAGTTCTTC.

The V gene is TRBV28, the J gene TRBJ2-7; D is undetermined. The V end was cut by 2 bases, the J end by 3 bases, with 8 bases between. From germline, CDR1 is MDHEN and CDR2 SYDVKM. This CDR3 has 13 amino acids. CDR3 in amino acids: CASSLGRVYEQYF. CDR3 DNA: TGTGCCAGCAGTTTAGGAAGGGTCTACGAGCAGTACTTC. Drawing the rest from reference TRBV28 and TRBJ2-7, the complete variable domain is DVKVTQSSRYLVKRTGEKVFLECVQDMDHENMFWYRQDPGLGLRLIYFSYDVKMKEKGDIPEGYSVSREKKERFSLILESASTNQTSMYLCASSLGRVYEQYFGPGTRLTVT.

V is TRBV4-1 and J is TRBJ1-1, with TRBD1 matching 8 bases. Germline CDR1 MGHRA, CDR2 YSYEKL. CDR3 size: 21 residues. V was pared by 4 bases and J by 2 bases, with 24 bases of the junction left unmatched. The CDR3 loop reads CASSRKGGRTGGSRGNTEAFF. The CDR3 DNA reads as TGCGCCAGCAGCCGCAAAGGCGGGAGAACAGGGGGAAGTAGGGGAAACACTGAAGCTTTCTTT.

This clone has a single count. The J gene is TRBJ2-2, the V gene TRBV4-2; no clear D gene. The germline gives CDR1 LGHNA, CDR2 YNFKEQ. The CDR3 has 15 amino acids. V dropped 2 bases and J dropped 9 bases, with 16 bases sitting between them. CDR3 sequence (DNA): TGTGCCAGCAGCCAAACGGGCGATTCACGAAGGGAGCTGTTTTTT. Its protein product is CASSQTGDSRRELFF.

The V call is TRBV9, the J call TRBJ2-5, with D unresolved. This CDR3 comprises 15 residues. V lost 0 bases and J lost 0, with 9 bases in between. The germline CDR1 and CDR2 sequences are SGDLS and YYNGEE. The CDR3 DNA follows: TGTGCCAGCAGCGTAGGAGGCGGTTACCAAGAGACCCAGTACTTC. It translates to CASSVGGGYQETQYF.

The chain couples TRBV19 to TRBJ2-7; D uncertain. The germline CDR1 and CDR2 sequences are LNHDA and SQIVND (reference sequence). This CDR3 comprises 13 residues. With 4 bases removed from V and 7 bases from J, the gap between germline ends came to 14 bases. The chain's CDR3 is CASSTDVGREQYF. CDR3 sequence (DNA): TGTGCCAGTAGTACGGACGTGGGCAGGGAGCAGTACTTC.

V is TRBV14 and J is TRBJ2-2; no definite D call. With 5 bases removed from V and 6 bases from J, the gap between germline ends came to 10 bases. The CDR3 covers 13 residues. Germline CDR1 reads SGHDN; CDR2 reads FVKESK. The CDR3 DNA reads TGTGCCAGCAGCGTCATCGGCGCCGGGGAGCTGTTTTTT. Amino acids: CASSVIGAGELFF.

V gene TRBV4-1 combines with J gene TRBJ1-2; possibly TRBD1 for D (6 bases). CDR3 length equals 15 residues. V lost 2 bases, J lost 4 bases, and 14 bases lay in between. CDR1 and CDR2 (germline): MGHRA, YSYEKL. The CDR3 loop reads CASSQLTGTLYGYTF. In DNA, the CDR3 is TGCGCCAGCAGCCAATTAACAGGGACCCTCTATGGCTACACCTTC.

The chain carries TRBV28 and TRBJ2-5, with TRBD1 identical over 9 bases. Germline loops: CDR1 MDHEN, CDR2 SYDVKM. The CDR3 runs to 16 residues. V gave up 3 bases and J gave up 6 bases; unmatched junction bases: 11. The CDR3 reads CASSLPGTGTAKTQYF. CDR3 coding DNA: TGTGCCAGCAGTTTGCCCGGGACAGGGACGGCGAAGACCCAGTACTTC. Together with reference TRBV28 and TRBJ2-5, the CDR3 gives the full variable domain: DVKVTQSSRYLVKRTGEKVFLECVQDMDHENMFWYRQDPGLGLRLIYFSYDVKMKEKGDIPEGYSVSREKKERFSLILESASTNQTSMYLCASSLPGTGTAKTQYFGPGTRLLVL.

The chain carries TRBV5-1 and TRBJ2-1; 10 bases are shared with TRBD2. CDR3 length: 15 amino acids. J was trimmed by 4 bases and V by 0 bases; bases with no gene match: 1. Germline CDR1 reads SGHRS; CDR2 reads YFSETQ. The CDR3 coding sequence is TGCGCCAGCAGCTTGGGGACTAGCGGTTACAATGAGCAGTTCTTC. Protein product: CASSLGTSGYNEQFF.

The chain is built from TRBV7-9 and TRBJ2-7; D might be TRBD1 or TRBD2, each matching 6 bases. The CDR3 spans 17 residues. Trimming stripped 0 bases from V and 4 bases from J, with 19 bases between. Germline CDR1 reads SEHNR; CDR2 reads FQNEAQ (reference sequence). The CDR3, as DNA: TGTGCCAGCAGCTTAGCGGCCGGGAGATTACAGGGTTACGAGCAGTACTTC. Translated, it gives CASSLAAGRLQGYEQYF.

The table lists this clone with a few counts. The V call is TRBV10-3, the J call TRBJ2-2, with D perhaps being TRBD1 or TRBD2 (5 bases each). CDR1 is ENHRY and CDR2 is SYGVKD in the germline V gene. This CDR3 has 15 amino acids. V gave up 3 bases and J gave up 9 bases, with 17 bases separating them. CDR3 nucleotides: TGTGCCATCAGTGAAACTAGGGGAGCACCGAGGGAGCTGTTTTTT. This sequence encodes CAISETRGAPRELFF.

This sequence joins TRBV27 and TRBJ1-5; no definite D call. Germline V gives CDR1 MNHEY, CDR2 SMNVEV (reference sequence). Trimming took off 2 bases at V and 1 base at J, with 9 bases between the two ends. The length of the CDR3 is 15 residues. The CDR3 region is CASSLLLGSNQPQHF. Here the CDR3 DNA reads TGTGCCAGCAGTTTACTTTTGGGCAGCAATCAGCCCCAGCATTTT.

The V gene is TRBV6-5, the J gene TRBJ1-4, with D possibly matching TRBD1 (6 bases). Germline CDR1 reads MNHEY; CDR2 reads SVGAGI. This CDR3 contains 15 residues. Trimming removed 2 bases from V and 10 bases from J, with 17 bases in between. As DNA, the CDR3 is TGTGCCAGCAGTTACGACAGAACAGGGTTGGGAAAACTGTTTTTT. Its protein is CASSYDRTGLGKLFF.

The chain uses TRBV29-1 and TRBJ2-2; D is undetermined. The germline V gene has CDR1 SQVTM and CDR2 ANQGSEA. This CDR3 region has 13 residues. Trimming pared 7 bases from V and 3 bases from J, leaving 12 bases between. Here the CDR3 reads CSALRPDTGELFF. The CDR3 DNA reads as TGCAGCGCCCTTCGACCGGACACCGGGGAGCTGTTTTTT.